This T cell receptor beta chain was identified in a study of Graves' ophthalmopathy and Graves' hyperthyroidism. TCR beta CDR3 amplification used RNA transcripts. First-round RT-PCR with HTBI primers preceded a second-round multiplex PCR. Each CDR3 protein is one row after TCRdb ran MiXCR on the multiplex PCR reads. Of about 500,000 distinct CDR3 sequences in the sample, 14% were seen once. Clinical symptoms and serum thyroxine were used for diagnosis; TRAb, thyroid ultrasound and orbital computed tomography were also relied on. Study-wide findings and caveats: Among expanded thyroid clonotypes above 0.001 frequency, most also occurred in blood.

The CDR3 totals 18 residues. CDR1 is MRHNA and CDR2 is SNTAGT in the germline V gene. The V and J ends lost 7 bases and 0 bases respectively, with 22 bases between them. On this clonotype itself: The antigen remains undetermined.

This sequence originates from a woman aged 25 to 39 with Graves' ophthalmopathy. Sequencing used blood. J is TRBJ2-1 and V is TRBV6-4; D is possibly TRBD1 (6 bases). CDR3 coding DNA: TGTGCCAGCATGGTCAAGATCCAACAGGGCAGCTCCTACAATGAGCAGTTCTTC. This sequence encodes CASMVKIQQGSSYNEQFF.